Shown below are 24 T cell receptor beta chains from a single sample sequenced in a study of Ad26.COV2.S vaccination and SARS-CoV-2 variants. Using immunoSEQ multiplex PCR, the repertoire was profiled, and TCRdb retains in-frame clones only, with some absent. The sample includes more than 400,000 clones, 92% of them seen just once. The treatment: roughly 19 received Ad26.COV2.S at low or high dose, single or two shots; 5 received placebo; per-sample allocation not given. Samples came from day 63 after the first vaccine or placebo injection. The material sequenced was peripheral blood, taken in a trial of Ad26.COV2.S vaccine versus placebo. The receptors derive from a person between 18 and 59 years old who received the Ad26.COV2.S COVID-19 vaccine or a placebo.

The V call is TRBV2, the J call TRBJ1-4; D is ambiguous. There are 14 residues in the CDR3. The V end lost 1 base, the J end lost 8 bases, and 11 bases lay between the germline ends. CDR1 and CDR2 (germline): SNHLY, FYNNEI. CDR3 region: CASSEGASDEKLFF. As DNA, the CDR3 is TGTGCCAGCAGTGAAGGGGCCTCAGACGAAAAACTGTTTTTT.

The V call is TRBV7-2, the J call TRBJ1-3, with TRBD1 identical over 8 bases. J was trimmed by 5 bases and V by 3 bases; bases with no gene match: 9. The CDR3 covers 16 residues. Germline V gene sequence: CDR1 SGHTA, CDR2 FQGNSA. The CDR3 DNA reads as TGTGCCAGCAGCTTCCGTACAGGGGGTAGTAGAAACACCATATATTTT. This codes for CASSFRTGGSRNTIYF.

V is TRBV3-1 (or the pseudogene TRBV3-2) and J is TRBJ2-1; D may be TRBD1 (7 bases). V lost 3 bases and J 2 bases, leaving 17 bases between the germline ends. Germline CDR1 is LGHDT and CDR2 is YNNKEL (reference sequence). The CDR3 consists of 17 residues. CDR3 DNA sequence: TGTGCCAGCAGCCATTTCCCTGGAGGGGGCCCCTACAATGAGCAGTTCTTC. It translates to CASSHFPGGGPYNEQFF.

The chain uses TRBV6-6 and TRBJ2-5, with D possibly matching TRBD2 (7 bases). The germline gives CDR1 MNHNY, CDR2 SVGAGI (reference sequence). The V end was cut by 3 bases, the J end by 5 bases, with 13 bases between. The CDR3 runs to 14 residues. CDR3 sequence reads: CASSYRGAVETQYF. As DNA, the CDR3 is TGTGCCAGCAGTTATCGGGGGGCGGTTGAGACCCAGTACTTC.

This chain uses TRBV10-1 with TRBJ2-4; 10 bases agree with TRBD1. CDR1 WNHNN and CDR2 SYGVQD come from the germline V gene (reference sequence). The trim removed 5 bases at V and 6 bases at J, leaving 4 bases unmatched. The CDR3 runs 14 residues. CDR3 loop: CASSPGTGVNIQYF. Written as DNA, the CDR3 is TGCGCCAGCAGTCCCGGGACAGGGGTAAACATTCAGTACTTC.

CDR3 in DNA: TGCGCCAGCAGCCAAGTTTCACAGGCCTACGAGCAGTACTTC. Its translation: CASSQVSQAYEQYF. The chain links TRBV4-1 to TRBJ2-7; possible D gene TRBD1, 5 bases. V dropped 1 base and J dropped 2 bases, with 9 bases sitting between them. Germline CDR1 is MGHRA and CDR2 is YSYEKL. The CDR3 sequence is 14 residues long.

V gene TRBV27 combines with J gene TRBJ2-3; TRBD2 agrees at 9 bases. Trimming at V came to 3 bases and at J to 0 bases, leaving 10 bases not matched to a gene. CDR1 MNHEY and CDR2 SMNVEV come from the germline V gene (reference sequence). CDR3 size: 18 residues. The CDR3 DNA is TGTGCCAGCAGTTTCCTAGCGGGGAGAACCCCTAGCACAGATACGCAGTATTTT. It yields the protein CASSFLAGRTPSTDTQYF.

The chain uses TRBV30 and TRBJ1-1; no clear D gene. The V and J ends lost 2 bases and 1 base respectively, with 23 bases between them. Germline V gene sequence: CDR1 GTSNPN, CDR2 SVGIG (reference sequence). The length of the CDR3 is 18 residues. CDR3 sequence reads: CAWSPSFSLSSTNTEAFF. CDR3 in DNA: TGTGCCTGGAGTCCTTCTTTTTCCCTGTCTAGTACGAACACTGAAGCTTTCTTT.

The chain joins TRBV9 to TRBJ2-5; unclear D gene. The CDR3 has 16 amino acids. Germline V gene sequence: CDR1 SGDLS, CDR2 YYNGEE. V dropped 4 bases and J dropped 2 bases, with 18 bases sitting between them. Here the CDR3 reads CASSRHPSPRQETQYF. The CDR3 nucleotides are TGTGCCAGCAGCCGACATCCATCACCCCGACAAGAGACCCAGTACTTC.

This sequence joins TRBV4-1 and TRBJ1-6, with 9 bases that match TRBD1. From germline, CDR1 is MGHRA and CDR2 YSYEKL. This CDR3 region has 14 residues. J gave up 9 bases and V 4 bases, and 4 bases lay outside the gene matches. The CDR3 DNA follows: TGCGCCAGCAGCCGGGACAGGGTGGTTTCACCCCTCCACTTT. The encoded protein is CASSRDRVVSPLHF.

DNA for the CDR3: TGTGCCAGCTCCCTCAGGGGGATGAACACCGGGGAGCTGTTTTTT. Amino acid sequence: CASSLRGMNTGELFF. V and J are TRBV27 and TRBJ2-2; the match to TRBD1 covers 7 bases. Germline-derived CDR1 and CDR2 are MNHEY and SMNVEV (reference sequence). Trimming removed 8 bases from V and 1 base from J; junction bases left unmatched: 7. CDR3 length equals 15 residues.

The chain couples TRBV19 to TRBJ1-5; 7 nucleotides match TRBD1. CDR3 length: 15 residues. Germline V CDR1 and CDR2: LNHDA, SQIVND (reference sequence). V was clipped by 8 bases and J by 12 bases; unmatched bases: 19. CDR3 in amino acids: CASSSPTGPGLLQHF. In nucleotides, the CDR3 is TGTGCCAGTTCTTCGCCGACAGGGCCCGGGTTGCTCCAGCATTTT.

The CDR3 loop is CASSQELVGTGAGNSPLHF. CDR3 nucleotides: TGCGCCAGCAGCCAAGAACTAGTCGGGACAGGGGCTGGTAATTCACCCCTCCACTTT. The J gene is TRBJ1-6, the V gene TRBV4-3, with 10 positions matching TRBD1. The CDR3 consists of 19 residues. Trimming at V came to 0 bases and at J to 6 bases, leaving 11 bases not matched to a gene. Germline CDR1 reads LGHNA; CDR2 reads YSLEER.

The chain employs TRBV5-1 and TRBJ2-1; 11 bases agree with TRBD2. Unmatched junction bases numbered 2, after V lost 3 bases and J lost 0 bases. CDR3 length: 16 residues. Germline V lookup: CDR1 SGHRS, CDR2 YFSETQ. Here the CDR3 reads CASSWGLAVSYNEQFF. In DNA form, the CDR3 reads TGCGCCAGCAGCTGGGGACTAGCGGTCTCCTACAATGAGCAGTTCTTC.

This rearrangement joins TRBV5-1 to TRBJ2-4; the match to TRBD1 covers 9 bases. The trim removed 1 base at V and 0 bases at J, leaving 11 bases unmatched. CDR1 is SGHRS, CDR2 YFSETQ, per germline. The CDR3 contains 19 residues. The CDR3: CASSLTPEGTGLAKNIQYF. As DNA, the CDR3 is TGCGCCAGCAGCTTGACCCCAGAAGGGACAGGGCTAGCCAAAAACATTCAGTACTTC.

This clone was detected a few times. J is TRBJ1-5 and V is TRBV30; D is unclear. The CDR3 length is 13 residues. CDR1 and CDR2 (germline): GTSNPN, SVGIG (reference sequence). Trimming left V 4 bases short and J 3 bases short, with 10 bases between. The CDR3 coding sequence is TGTGCCTGGACACAGCGCCTCAATCAGCCCCAGCATTTT. Amino acid sequence: CAWTQRLNQPQHF.

The chain has TRBV27 and TRBJ2-5; D may be TRBD2 (5 bases). The V and J ends lost 3 bases and 2 bases respectively, with 7 bases between them. Germline CDR1 is MNHEY and CDR2 is SMNVEV (reference sequence). The CDR3 length is 13 residues. The CDR3 bases are TGTGCCAGCAGTTTTTCGGGACAAGAGACCCAGTACTTC. It codes for CASSFSGQETQYF.

The chain joins TRBV7-9 to TRBJ1-2; 8 nucleotides agree with TRBD1. The CDR3 runs 16 residues. J gave up 4 bases and V 5 bases, and 12 bases lay outside the gene matches. Germline-derived CDR1 and CDR2 are SEHNR and FQNEAQ (reference sequence). This chain's CDR3 is CASSGFRQGPPYGYTF. The DNA for the CDR3 is TGTGCCAGCAGCGGATTTAGACAGGGGCCACCCTATGGCTACACCTTC. Full variable domain (remainder filled in from reference TRBV7-9 and TRBJ1-2): DTGVSQNPRHKITKRGQNVTFRCDPISEHNRLYWYRQTLGQGPEFLTYFQNEAQLEKSRLLSDRFSAERPKGSFSTLEIQRTEQGDSAMYLCASSGFRQGPPYGYTFGSGTRLTVV.

The chain is built from TRBV19 and TRBJ1-5, with 7 bases identical to TRBD1. The CDR3 has 16 residues. The germline V gene encodes CDR1 LNHDA and CDR2 SQIVND (reference sequence). Trimming took 3 bases from V and 11 from J; bases not matched to a gene: 16. The CDR3 loop reads CASSIEGATSIASQHF. CDR3 coding DNA: TGTGCCAGTAGTATCGAGGGGGCAACGAGCATCGCATCCCAGCATTTT.

The chain carries TRBV6-2 or TRBV6-3 and TRBJ2-3, with 8 nucleotides matching TRBD2. With V trimmed by 4 bases and J by 6 bases, 9 bases remained unmatched. The CDR3 length is 15 residues. Germline CDR1 reads MNHEY; CDR2 reads SVGEGT. This CDR3 reads CASSSTGLVTDTQYF. CDR3 in DNA: TGTGCCAGCAGTTCGACGGGACTAGTTACGGATACGCAGTATTTT.

This clone was recorded a few times. The CDR3 is CASSPTGAGNQPQHF. DNA for the CDR3: TGTGCCAGTAGTCCGACAGGTGCTGGCAATCAGCCCCAGCATTTT. This chain uses TRBV19 with TRBJ1-5; tentatively, D is TRBD1 (6 bases). This CDR3 spans 15 amino acids. Between the trimmed V and J ends, which lost 5 bases and 2 bases, there was a span of 13 bases. Germline assignment: CDR1 LNHDA and CDR2 SQIVND (reference sequence).

This chain joins TRBV4-1 and TRBJ2-3, with TRBD2 matching 8 bases. Trimming at V came to 3 bases and at J to 3 bases, leaving 11 bases not matched to a gene. The germline V gene has CDR1 MGHRA and CDR2 YSYEKL. The CDR3 has 17 residues. The CDR3 DNA sequence: TGCGCCAGCAGCCAGGGCAGACTGGGACTAGTAACAGATACGCAGTATTTT. It yields the protein CASSQGRLGLVTDTQYF.

This clone was observed a handful of times. The rearrangement uses TRBV18 and TRBJ2-5, with TRBD2 identical over 8 bases. From germline, CDR1 is KGHSH and CDR2 LQKENI. J was trimmed by 4 bases and V by 3 bases; bases with no gene match: 13. The CDR3 totals 17 residues. The CDR3 bases are TGTGCCAGCTCACCTCCTCTCGGGGGGGCCCCAGGAGAGACCCAGTACTTC. Translating it yields CASSPPLGGAPGETQYF.

Comments on this clone: The sample has other DNA sequences that encode this CDR3 too. The gene calls are TRBV4-3 and TRBJ2-7; D is unclear. Germline lookup yields CDR1 LGHNA and CDR2 YSLEER. The CDR3 spans 14 residues. V was trimmed by 0 bases and J by 3 bases, leaving 9 bases between them. CDR3 amino acids: CASSQDLGSYEQYF. CDR3 sequence (DNA): TGCGCCAGCAGCCAAGATCTTGGCAGCTACGAGCAGTACTTC.